These T cell receptor beta chains were read from a single sample in a study of OX40 agonist ivuxolimab in advanced cancers. Some clones are missing from TCRdb's copy, which holds only in-frame ones; the method was immunoSEQ multiplex PCR. This table holds 7,500 to 10,000 clones, around 70% found once. The sequencing here drew on CD4+ or CD8+ T cells sorted from blood, taken in a trial of the OX40 agonist ivuxolimab. These receptors originate from an adult with an advanced solid tumor such as melanoma, head and neck, liver or kidney cancer. CDR3s include the opening cysteine and the closing phenylalanine or tryptophan. D genes are given only for firm matches. Size tells how often a clone was seen (once, few, many) or the class of an expanded clone, and some rows leave it out.

cdr3_aa | cdr3_nt | v_call | d_call | clone_size | j_call
CASSPRKWDTEAFF | TGTGCCAGCAGTCCCCGAAAGTGGGACACTGAAGCTTTCTTT | TRBV27 | NA | once | TRBJ1-1
CASRSDSHRFGAFF | TGTGCCAGCAGAAGCGACAGTCACAGATTCGGAGCTTTCTTT | TRBV6-5 | NA | few | TRBJ1-1
CASSLGGTPSEAFF | TGTGCCAGCAGCCTCGGGGGGACACCAAGTGAAGCTTTCTTT | TRBV7-9 | NA | few | TRBJ1-1
CASSQQQYQETQYF | TGCGCCAGCAGCCAACAGCAGTACCAAGAGACCCAGTACTTC | TRBV4-3 | NA | NA | TRBJ2-5
CASSQGPGLGTEAFF | TGCGCCAGCAGCCAAGGTCCCGGCCTTGGCACTGAAGCTTTCTTT | TRBV4-1 | NA | NA | TRBJ1-1
CASSSYSGNTIYF | TGTGCCAGCAGCTCCTACTCTGGAAACACCATATATTTT | TRBV9 | NA | NA | TRBJ1-3
CASSSYVGRRTYEQYF | TGTGCCAGCAGTTCATACGTGGGACGGAGGACCTACGAGCAGTACTTC | TRBV28 | NA | few | TRBJ2-7
CASTPGGLNYGYTF | TGTGCCAGCACGCCGGGTGGTTTGAACTATGGCTACACCTTC | TRBV5-4 | NA | NA | TRBJ1-2
CASSPDPGQLAYEQYF | TGTGCCAGCTCACCAGATCCGGGACAGTTAGCCTACGAGCAGTACTTC | TRBV18 | TRBD1 | NA | TRBJ2-7
CASTPPMNTEAFF | TGTGCCAGCACCCCCCCGATGAACACTGAAGCTTTCTTT | TRBV6-1 | NA | NA | TRBJ1-1
CASSSAPEGADTQYF | TGTGCCAGCAGTTCCGCTCCGGAGGGAGCAGATACGCAGTATTTT | TRBV27 | NA | NA | TRBJ2-3
CASSVRDRVPDTQYF | TGTGCCAGCAGTGTCCGGGACAGGGTGCCAGATACGCAGTATTTT | TRBV6-1 | TRBD1 | NA | TRBJ2-3
CASSLRLYTGELFF | TGTGCCAGCAGCTTACGGCTGTACACCGGGGAGCTGTTTTTT | TRBV7-2 | NA | few | TRBJ2-2
CASSNRGRGYEQYF | TGTGCCAGCAGTAACAGGGGACGTGGGTACGAGCAGTACTTC | TRBV6-6 | TRBD1 | few | TRBJ2-7
CASSSPTGRGTEAFF | TGTGCCAGCAGCTCTCCGACAGGGAGGGGCACTGAAGCTTTCTTT | TRBV7-9 | TRBD1 | NA | TRBJ1-1
CASGSPTDYNEQFF | TGTGCTAGTGGTTCCCCGACAGACTACAATGAGCAGTTCTTC | TRBV12-5 | NA | NA | TRBJ2-1
CASSYASGGYNEQFF | TGTGCCAGCAGTTACGCTAGCGGGGGTTACAATGAGCAGTTCTTC | TRBV6-5 | TRBD2 | NA | TRBJ2-1
CASSVGPSSYNEQFF | TGTGCCAGTAGTGTTGGACCAAGCTCCTACAATGAGCAGTTCTTC | TRBV19 | NA | NA | TRBJ2-1
CASSYTSTLEAFF | TGCGCCAGCAGCTACACCTCCACACTCGAAGCTTTCTTT | TRBV5-1 | NA | NA | TRBJ1-1
CAWSVLIGQGSYEQYF | TGTGCCTGGAGTGTACTAATAGGACAGGGTTCCTACGAGCAGTACTTC | TRBV30 | TRBD1 | medium-sized | TRBJ2-7
CASSQEFPDVSWGAFF | TGCGCCAGCAGCCAAGAATTTCCGGACGTGTCCTGGGGAGCTTTCTTT | TRBV4-1 | NA | NA | TRBJ1-1
CASSLGERGGFYNEQFF | TGTGCCAGCAGCTTAGGGGAACGGGGAGGGTTCTACAATGAGCAGTTCTTC | TRBV7-6 | TRBD2 | NA | TRBJ2-1
CACQRGPTEAFF | TGTGCCTGTCAGAGGGGGCCGACTGAAGCTTTCTTT | TRBV30 | TRBD1 | few | TRBJ1-1
CASRPRTGSGSTDTQYF | TGTGCCAGCAGGCCCCGGACAGGGAGTGGAAGCACAGATACGCAGTATTTT | TRBV2 | TRBD1 | NA | TRBJ2-3
CASSSPFSSGELFF | TGTGCCAGCAGCTCACCATTTAGCTCCGGGGAGCTGTTTTTT | TRBV7-9 | NA | NA | TRBJ2-2
CASSPALRDGAYEQYF | TGTGCCAGCAGTCCCGCCCTCAGGGACGGGGCCTACGAGCAGTACTTC | TRBV7-6 | NA | NA | TRBJ2-7
CASSSPPGGEQYF | TGCGCCAGCAGCTCCCCCCCAGGGGGCGAGCAGTACTTC | TRBV5-1 | TRBD1 | NA | TRBJ2-7
CASNLTGGGQGYEKLFF | TGTGCCAGCAATCTCACCGGGGGGGGGCAGGGGTACGAAAAACTGTTTTTT | TRBV27 | NA | few | TRBJ1-4
CSVELVTVQETQYF | TGCAGCGTTGAATTAGTGACAGTCCAAGAGACCCAGTACTTC | TRBV29-1 | NA | NA | TRBJ2-5
CASSLGRGELFF | TGTGCCAGCAGTTTGGGTCGCGGGGAGCTGTTTTTT | TRBV6-5 | NA | few | TRBJ2-2
CAIHRDTSYEQYF | TGTGCCATCCACCGGGACACCTCCTACGAGCAGTACTTC | TRBV2 | NA | NA | TRBJ2-7